This T cell receptor (beta chain) derives from a study of blood T cells in healthy people across ages. Primers used in a second PCR of about 7 to 11 cycles were a sample-barcoded 5' primer and a J-beta primer mix. TCRdb redid the calling of the 5' RACE reads with MiXCR, one entry per CDR3 protein. This table holds 750,000 to 950,000 distinct CDR3 sequences, roughly 28% found once. In this sample, this clonotype turned up many times. At one of its ends the junction is not consistent with the germline gene, which may arise from a read error. The data also belong to a second study, concerning T cells of mothers and their children. That investigation notes: At a rate of about 1.5 ug per 15 ul, cDNA synthesis received all of the extracted RNA.

Sequencing used blood. This receptor was taken from a middle-aged woman in good health.

The CDR3 is CASSLAAGGPSYNEQFF. The CDR3 DNA is TGTGCTAGCAGCTTAGCAGCGGGGGGGCCCTCCTACAATGAGCAGTTCTTC. The chain employs TRBV7-7 and TRBJ2-1; TRBD2 aligns across 10 bases. This CDR3 comprises 17 residues. The V gene's germline CDR1 is SSHAT and CDR2 FNYEAQ (reference sequence).